A selection of T cell receptor beta chains follows, all from one sample in a study of CD8+CD57+ T cells in acquired aplastic anemia. MiXCR, run by TCRdb on the reads, gives a single entry per CDR3 protein. This table holds about 180,000 distinct CDR3 sequences, about half found once. Sequenced material: sorted CD4+, CD8+, or CD8+CD57+ T cells (not recorded which) from PBMCs. These receptors all come from a human donor in good health. CDR3s include the opening cysteine and the closing phenylalanine or tryptophan. The order of the fields is D gene, V gene, J gene, clone size, CDR3 DNA, CDR3 protein. A D gene is named only where the DNA matches it firmly. Clone size is stated in some rows and not others, as once, few, many or a class when expanded.

TRBD1	TRBV12-3/TRBV12-4	TRBJ1-2	.	TGTGCCAGCAGTTTAATGGACAGGGGGCAAGGCTACACCTTC	CASSLMDRGQGYTF
.	TRBV7-9	TRBJ1-1	.	TGTGCCAGCAGCTTTGACACTGAAGCTTTCTTT	CASSFDTEAFF
.	TRBV24-1	TRBJ2-3	.	TGTGCCACCAGTGATTCCGACCTGCAGGCCGGCACAGATACGCAGTATTTT	CATSDSDLQAGTDTQYF
.	TRBV2	TRBJ2-7	many	TGTGCCAGCAGTGACTCTTTCCAACCAAGCGACGAGCAGTACTTC	CASSDSFQPSDEQYF
.	TRBV29-1	TRBJ1-5	many	TGCAGCGTCGCCGGAGGCTGGGATCAGCCCCAGCATTTT	CSVAGGWDQPQHF
TRBD2	TRBV20-1	TRBJ2-7	many	TGCAGTGCTCCTAGCGGAACCTACGAGCAGTACTTC	CSAPSGTYEQYF
TRBD1	TRBV20-1	TRBJ1-3	.	TGCAGTGCCTCTGACAGGGATCAAGGAAACACCATATATTTT	CSASDRDQGNTIYF
.	TRBV30	TRBJ1-5	few	TGTGCCTGGAATAAAAACAATCAGCCCCAGCATTTT	CAWNKNNQPQHF
.	TRBV15	TRBJ2-7	.	TGTGCCACCAGCAGTAGGACGGGGGTCGAGCAGTACTTC	CATSSRTGVEQYF
.	TRBV7-2	TRBJ2-2	many	TGTGCCAGCAGCCCCGGGAAGGGTCGGGCCACCGGGGAGCTGTTTTTT	CASSPGKGRATGELFF
.	TRBV19	TRBJ1-5	.	TGTGCCAGTAGCCCAACCTCCGCCGGGCGTCAGCCCCAGCATTTT	CASSPTSAGRQPQHF
TRBD1	TRBV9	TRBJ1-5	.	TGTGCCAGCAGCGTCGACAGGGTGGAACAGCCCCAGCATTTT	CASSVDRVEQPQHF
TRBD1	TRBV20-1	TRBJ2-7	.	TGCAGTGCTGGGGACAGGTCCTACGAGCAGTACTTC	CSAGDRSYEQYF
TRBD2	TRBV19	TRBJ2-7	.	TGTGCCAGTAGTCGTACGGGACTAGCGGGGCTGGAGCAGTACTTC	CASSRTGLAGLEQYF
.	TRBV5-4	TRBJ2-3	.	TGTGCCAGCAGCGGGGAGTTGGGGGATACGCAGTATTTT	CASSGELGDTQYF
TRBD1	TRBV2	TRBJ1-2	once	TGTGCCAGCCAAAAGGACAGGGGAGACTATGGCTACACCTTC	CASQKDRGDYGYTF
.	TRBV24-1	TRBJ2-3	.	TGTGCCACCGGAGAACGGGGGACCTCCACAGATACGCAGTATTTT	CATGERGTSTDTQYF
.	TRBV7-8	TRBJ1-5	.	TGTGCCAGCAGCACGGGACTAGGGCAGCCCCAGCATTTT	CASSTGLGQPQHF
TRBD1	TRBV20-1	TRBJ2-7	.	TGCAGTGCCGAGGACAGGGTAACCGCCTACGAGCAGTACTTC	CSAEDRVTAYEQYF
TRBD2	TRBV19	TRBJ2-1	once	TGTGCCAGTAGGGAATCGGGGGGCAATGAGCAGTTCTTC	CASRESGGNEQFF
.	TRBV7-7	TRBJ2-1	.	TGTGCTAGCAGCCCTGCGGCTGAGAGTGACTACAATGAGCAGTCCTTC	CASSPAAESDYNEQSF
.	TRBV7-6	TRBJ2-2	.	TGTGCCAGCAGCTCCCTAGCGGAGCTGTTTTTT	CASSSLAELFF
TRBD2	TRBV19	TRBJ2-7	.	TGTGCCAGTAGTAACAGCGGGAGGGCCATCAACGAGCAGTACTTC	CASSNSGRAINEQYF
TRBD1	TRBV10-3	TRBJ1-5	.	TGTGCCATCAGTGAAGACAGGACAGGTTCGAGTCAGCCCCAGCATTTT	CAISEDRTGSSQPQHF
.	TRBV20-1	TRBJ2-7	many	TGCAGTGCTAGTAGAGGCGCGAGCTCCTACGAGCAGTACTTC	CSASRGASSYEQYF
.	TRBV19	TRBJ2-1	many	TGTGCCAGTAGTTCGCCGGGATTTCTAACAGCGGTGGGGCAGTTCTTC	CASSSPGFLTAVGQFF
TRBD1	TRBV5-4	TRBJ1-2	many	TGTGCCAGCAGCTTGGCCGTAGGACAGGAATATGGCTACACCTTC	CASSLAVGQEYGYTF
.	TRBV7-2	TRBJ1-2	.	TGTGCCAGCAGCTTAGGAGACAACTATGGCTACACCTTC	CASSLGDNYGYTF
TRBD2	TRBV2	TRBJ2-7	.	TGTGCCAGCATCCCGGGACTAGGGTTCTACGAGCAGTACTTC	CASIPGLGFYEQYF
.	TRBV20-1	TRBJ1-5	.	TGCAGTGCTAGGACCGAGTATAGCAATCAGCCCCAGCATTTT	CSARTEYSNQPQHF
TRBD2	TRBV4-2	TRBJ2-5	many	TGTGCCAGCAGCCAAGATACTAGCGGGAGTCAAGAGACCCAGTACTTC	CASSQDTSGSQETQYF
TRBD1	TRBV12-3/TRBV12-4	TRBJ1-2	many	TGTGCCAGCAGTCCCGGACAGGAGAGGGGCTATGGCTACACCTTC	CASSPGQERGYGYTF
.	TRBV7-9	TRBJ1-2	.	TGTGCCAGCAGCTTAGCGGACGGTGAGGGCTACACCTTC	CASSLADGEGYTF
TRBD1	TRBV7-9	TRBJ1-4	.	TGTGCCAGCAGGGACAGGTTTAATGAAAAACTGTTTTTT	CASRDRFNEKLFF
.	TRBV7-3	TRBJ2-5	.	TGTGCCAGCAGCCCGACTCGTCGAGAGACCCAGTACTTC	CASSPTRRETQYF
.	TRBV29-1	TRBJ2-2	.	TGCAGCGTTATTGGCAATAGGCCCCCACCTGGGACCGGGGAGCTGTTTTTT	CSVIGNRPPPGTGELFF
.	TRBV7-2	TRBJ1-6	many	TGTGCCAGCAGCTTAAGGTCAGGGCGAGATTCACCCCTCCACTTT	CASSLRSGRDSPLHF
.	TRBV7-8	TRBJ2-3	.	TGTGCCAGCAACCTACCGGGACTCGACACAGATACGCAGTATTTT	CASNLPGLDTDTQYF
.	TRBV10-3	TRBJ2-1	.	TGTGCCATCAGTGAGTCGATCTTGAGGAGTGAGCAGTCCTTC	CAISESILRSEQSF
.	TRBV2	TRBJ1-1	.	TGTGCCAGCAACCCCTTGGATAGGGACACTGAAGCTTTCTTT	CASNPLDRDTEAFF
.	TRBV29-1	TRBJ1-4	.	TGCAGCGTTGAAGGGGGAAATAATGAAAAACTGTTTTTT	CSVEGGNNEKLFF
TRBD1	TRBV5-1	TRBJ1-3	.	TGCGCCAGCAGCTTGCAGTCACAGGGGGCCAGAAACACCATATATTTT	CASSLQSQGARNTIYF
.	TRBV20-1	TRBJ1-6	few	TGCAGTGCTAGAGATCCGGCACCGTCGGGGAATTCACCCCTCCACTTT	CSARDPAPSGNSPLHF
.	TRBV19	TRBJ2-7	.	TGTGCCAGTAGCAGTGCTAGCTTCCCCTCGGCCGGGGGAGAGCAGTACTTC	CASSSASFPSAGGEQYF
.	TRBV15	TRBJ2-5	few	TGTGCCACCAACGCGGGACTCCAAGAGACCCAGTACTTC	CATNAGLQETQYF
TRBD1	TRBV2	TRBJ1-6	.	TGTGCCAGCAGTGATAGGACAGGGTCTTATTCACCCCTCCACTTT	CASSDRTGSYSPLHF
.	TRBV11-2	TRBJ2-7	many	TGTGCCAGCAGCTTAGGGGCTCTGGGGGGACCAGAAACACGCTACGAGCAGTACTTC	CASSLGALGGPETRYEQYF
.	TRBV2	TRBJ1-4	.	TGTGCCAGCAGGGGTTATGGCGAAAAACTGTTTTTT	CASRGYGEKLFF
.	TRBV29-1	TRBJ2-1	.	TGCAGCAGCGTAGGTGCGAGCTCCTACAATGAGCAGTTCTTC	CSSVGASSYNEQFF
.	TRBV12-3/TRBV12-4	TRBJ1-1	many	TGTGCCAGCAGTTTCAGGGAATCGACTGAAGCTTTCTTT	CASSFRESTEAFF
TRBD2	TRBV20-1	TRBJ2-3	many	TGCGGGGCGACCGGGAGGACCAGCACAGATACGCAGTATTTT	CGATGRTSTDTQYF
TRBD1	TRBV24-1	TRBJ1-2	.	TGTGCCACCAGTGACGACGGACAGGGGGTGTTTGGCTACACCTTC	CATSDDGQGVFGYTF